This TCR beta chain derives from a study of shared T cell receptors in the human thymus. The CDR3 is 15 residues long. Germline assignment: CDR1 MNHEY and CDR2 SMNVEV (reference sequence). Trimming took off 5 bases at V and 3 bases at J, with 17 bases between the two ends. Generated by immunoSEQ multiplex PCR, the TCRdb table keeps only in-frame clones and is missing some. The table has hundreds of thousands of clones, 95% seen once; the top ten hold 0.015% to 0.025%. J is TRBJ2-7 and V is TRBV27; D unresolved. The sample taken for sequencing was thymocytes. The receptor was derived from a human donor. CDR3 nucleotides: TGTGCCAGCAGTCCACATACTCCCACACTCTACGAGCAGTACTTC. Amino acids: CASSPHTPTLYEQYF.